This record covers a single T cell receptor (beta chain). The antigen it binds to is not known. No much larger clone exists at a distance of one base, and base qualities are not known. These data originate in a study of cytomegalovirus exposure and HLA in healthy donors (dated by TCRdb to the late 2010s). At the level of the whole study: An earlier analysis of roughly 500 of the donors reported about 280 Gb of sequence data and 95 million to 130 million unique TCR beta sequences obtained from 180 million or so T cells. An early release covering 550 to 700 HLA-typed donors comprised approximately 300 gigabases of sequencing data and around 86 million unique TCR sequences. Among the roughly 430 genotyped donors, approximately 81% belonged to the genetic ancestry cluster associated with self-reported Caucasian donors. The study was designed to test whether signatures of past pathogen exposure could be identified by cataloging public T cell receptors. The T cell repertoires of 666 subjects were profiled by immunosequencing and related to cytomegalovirus serostatus. A separate validation cohort of 90 to 150 different subjects was used in addition to the roughly 640-subject first cohort. To predict cytomegalovirus infection status, the study combined high-throughput TCR immunosequencing, statistical association of individual TCRs with disease status, and machine learning. In a later analysis, previously published TCR beta repertoires from 550 to 700 donors were re-analyzed and high-resolution HLA genotyping was added so that TCR occurrence patterns could be studied. In the later analysis, no new phenotypic data were used to find candidate immune exposures; instead, reliance was placed on TCR beta sequences and their occurrence across donors. An earlier analysis of 500 to 750 of the donors applied high-throughput TCR beta sequencing to assess whether each TCR beta V gene segment acted as functional or pseudogenic. Donor age, sex, ethnicity and CMV serostatus were collected together with the repertoire data. Genome-wide SNP genotypes for about three fifths of the roughly 670 donors were used in a later genetic analysis, which treated that subset as a discovery cohort. Every repertoire in the discovery cohort had been generated on one and the same sequencing platform. Class I and class II HLA loci were covered by the typing at four-digit resolution. The number of donors typed differed by locus, with 629-630 for A, B, C, DRB1 and DQB1, about 500 for DQA1, some 570 for DPA1, and some 440 for DPB1. Several DR-DQ haplotypes were treated as single units for association and clustering because of strong linkage in the cohort. Among about 360 genotyped donors of the cohort, an average of roughly 240,000 unique TCR beta nucleotide sequences were sequenced per donor, roughly a sixth of them non-productive. Findings and caveats that apply to the study as a whole: Assigning TCR associations to individual alleles was difficult when HLA alleles, especially DR and DQ, strongly co-occurred. Because counts were too low, about 15 rarely observed V segments, including chromosome 9 orphons, were left out of the earlier analysis of 587 of the donors. Cytomegalovirus status was reported to be diagnosed by the classifier with high specificity and sensitivity in both the original and validation cohorts. In a later analysis, the rate of TCR association differed among HLA loci, with DRB1 alleles having the most associated TCRs and HLA-C alleles having the fewest. In a later analysis, HLA-associated TCR beta chains showed more clonal expansion and lower generation probabilities than non-associated chains that were equally common. Sequencing depth was assumed to be roughly uniform across donors in the presence/absence analyses, though that assumption may not hold. According to a later genetic analysis, donors in an Asian-associated ancestry cluster had fewer N-insertions in productive TCRs than the approximately 710-donor mean. Only TCR beta chains were sequenced in this cohort, and the absence of alpha or paired-chain data limited detectable features. Specific HLA alleles were associated with roughly 16,000 TCR beta sequences at a false discovery rate of 0.05 in a later analysis. Several of the top co-occurrence clusters appeared to be linked to parvovirus B19, influenza, CMV and Epstein-Barr virus, according to a later analysis. The sequencing pipeline was judged likely to have produced a cluster of highly shared sequence variants as a technical artifact. A later analysis found that most CMV-associated TCR beta chains appeared HLA-restricted, with HLA associations seemingly driven largely by CMV exposure. Immune exposure information for the cohort was limited to CMV serostatus. The 87-base-pair reads could not distinguish some IMGT-functional V segments, including TRBV6-2 and TRBV6-3, so those segments were excluded. A total of about 150 TCR beta chains were listed by the study as associated with cytomegalovirus. Linkage disequilibrium might explain the correlated functional status among segregating V segments, but an unknown experimental factor could not be ruled out. HLA typing was unavailable for some donors at each locus, so association tests used only the typed subset. Three of the identified cytomegalovirus-associated TCR beta chains were confirmed in vitro to be specific for cytomegalovirus antigens. A later genetic analysis associated a missense DCLRE1C variant with V-gene and J-gene trimming of TCR beta chains, and an independent cohort replicated the association. Most TCR sequences were observed very rarely across donors, whereas some public TCRs were present in many individuals. A further reported finding was that TCR beta sequences accurately predicted the HLA-A and HLA-B alleles for most subjects in the first cohort. In an earlier analysis of 587 of the donors, most TCR beta V segments appeared in productive rearrangements about 87% or about 30% of the time, broadly matching IMGT annotations. It was suggested by the authors that the approach could potentially be generalized to other disease states and immunological phenotypes.

The cohort comprised 550 to 700 healthy bone marrow donors. Cohort members were all nominally healthy when sampled, although unrecorded immune exposures were likely present. The donor was CMV seropositive and was included in the group of approximately 310 seropositive cohort members. Every donor gave a peripheral blood sample, and the peripheral blood mononuclear cells from that sample were used for TCR beta sequencing. The Qiagen DNeasy Blood Extraction Kit was used to extract genomic DNA from the blood cell samples. Library construction relied on the immunoSEQ multiplex PCR assay. A mixture of 60 forward primers for TCR Vbeta segments and 13 reverse primers for TCR Jbeta segments was used in the multiplex PCR. The CDR3 region of rearranged TCR beta genes was amplified from genomic DNA by a multiplex PCR assay. The amplified TCR beta libraries were sequenced on the Illumina HiSeq System as 87-base-pair reads. The authors' analysis ran thus. A later analysis tallied about 77 million unique TCR beta chains across the 700 or so repertoires, and roughly 11 million of those chains were shared by two or more donors. A nearest-neighbor algorithm error-corrected the raw reads and collapsed the reads into unique sequences, merging closely related sequences to remove PCR and sequencing errors. Alignment of CDR3 sequences to IMGT reference sequences was used to assign V, D and J gene segments. For a sequence to be retained, at least a six-nucleotide match to both a V gene segment and a J gene segment was required. A rearrangement counted as productive if the CDR3 had no stop codons and remained in frame with V and J, and every other rearrangement counted as non-productive. CDR3 was defined by IMGT convention, running from the second conserved V-encoded cysteine to the conserved J-encoded phenylalanine. In an earlier analysis of approximately 590 of the donors, sequences lacking an unambiguous match to a single V gene segment were excluded. In an earlier analysis of about 590 of the donors, a V segment was called functional when productive rearrangements were above 56.7%, and segregating when the standard deviation between donors exceeded 5%. A statistical classification framework was developed to diagnose cytomegalovirus status using the catalog of TCR beta chain sequences. V and J gene assignment, in a later analysis, came from comparing TCR nucleotide sequences with IMGT/GENE-DB human TR gene sequences. The TCRdist pipeline was used in a later analysis to assign CDR3 sequences and most-parsimonious VDJ recombination scenarios. In a later analysis, every TCR beta chain was defined by the combination of its CDR3 amino acid sequence and its V-gene family, and reads without a unique V-gene family were dropped. To address suspected cross-contamination and a sequencing artifact, a later analysis removed around 600 highly shared, low-generation-probability nucleotide sequences. For each public chain, a later analysis derived a clonal expansion index from normalized ranks of inferred template counts within each repertoire. In a later analysis, generation probabilities were computed with a VDJ recombination model fitted to out-of-frame rearrangements, and the resulting probabilities were checked against IGoR. In a later analysis, TCR-TCR, TCR-HLA and TCR-CMV co-occurrence was scored with hypergeometric tests, and a repertoire-size bias correction was applied to TCR pairs. In a later analysis, false discovery rates were estimated by permuting HLA or CMV assignments 20 times. A later analysis grouped co-occurring TCRs with DBSCAN, adding TCRdist sequence similarity when clustering within HLA-allele-positive subsets. Repertoires with fewer than 30,000 or more than 120,000 public chains, plus five repertoires with anomalous nucleotide sharing, were excluded from co-occurrence clustering. Sourced from immuneACCESS, this table was stored by TCRdb with only in-frame sequences that have V and J called. A share of the clones is absent; for the studies checked, an unresolved V gene accounts for under half, and the remainder has no known explanation. The D gene and trimming were derived from the DNA, and the V and J assignments and clone size from that table. The sample yields about 78,000 clones; about 64% were counted once. 5.7% of the sample goes to the ten largest clones.

The CDR3 runs 13 residues from the cysteine to the phenylalanine. Only the CDR3 DNA is retained, 39 bases long and in frame from the first base. Relative to germline, V is 6 bases shorter and J is 5 bases shorter, with 16 bases between their ends. The germline V gene gives CDR1 as SQVTM and CDR2 as ANQGSEA. This receptor was taken from a man between 25 and 39 years old in good health and CMV-seropositive. The rearrangement joined TRBV29-1 to TRBJ1-1; TRBD1 is perhaps the D gene, given 5 matching bases. Specimen: PBMCs. The CDR3 protein sequence reads: CSVVRGGQTEAFF. Here is the DNA: TGCAGCGTGGTCCGGGGGGGTCAAACTGAAGCTTTCTTT.